This T cell receptor (beta chain) was captured in a study of cytomegalovirus exposure and HLA in healthy donors. In the PCR, 60 Vbeta and 13 Jbeta primers were used. The repertoire was sequenced with immunoSEQ multiplex PCR; TCRdb's copy has only in-frame clones and lacks some. The repertoire holds 150,000 or so clones, 70% to 90% seen once, with 5.6% in the top ten. This clone has just a few counts. Its cognate antigen is unknown. Study observations and caveats: In vitro work confirmed that three CMV-associated chains recognize CMV antigens.

Trimming pared 3 bases from V and 0 bases from J, leaving 8 bases between. There are 13 residues in the CDR3. Germline lookup yields CDR1 SQVTM and CDR2 ANQGSEA. The chain carries TRBV29-1 and TRBJ1-2; D is uncertain. This receptor was obtained from a woman in her thirties or forties in good health and CMV-seropositive. Sequencing was done on a sample of PBMCs. The CDR3 loop reads CSVDRLANYGYTF. The CDR3 coding sequence is TGCAGCGTTGATAGATTAGCTAACTATGGCTACACCTTC. The complete variable domain, with remaining parts taken from reference TRBV29-1 and TRBJ1-2, reads SAVISQKPSRDICQRGTSLTIQCQVDSQVTMMFWYRQQPGQSLTLIATANQGSEATYESGFVIDKFPISRPNLTFSTLTVSNMSPEDSSIYLCSVDRLANYGYTFGSGTRLTVV.